A selection of T cell receptor beta chains follows, all from one sample in a study of cytomegalovirus exposure and HLA in healthy donors. Here immunoSEQ multiplex PCR was the method, and the copy in TCRdb shows in-frame clones only, minus some. Its clone listing holds roughly 40,000 clones. Sequences were obtained from PBMCs. The source of these receptors is a male donor in good health and CMV-seronegative. Both conserved end residues are part of each CDR3.

>TRBV7-4|TRBJ1-6
CASSLEKSSYNSPLHF
>TRBV7-8|TRBJ1-2
CASSSQGSGYGYTF
>TRBV7-3|TRBJ1-3
CASSPDPQGASGNTIYF
>TRBV2|TRBJ2-7
CASSDNRGTYEQYF
>TRBV6-5|TRBJ1-1
CASSYGGGMEEAFF
>TRBV9|TRBJ2-5
CASSVLASGGAETQYF
>TRBV7-8|TRBJ2-1
CASSLVWVMGAASDNEQFF
>TRBV11-2|TRBJ2-7
CASSLGGGPYEQYF
>TRBV7-9|TRBJ2-7
CASSLTNPREKYYEQYF
>TRBV9|TRBJ2-2
CASRGGAPTGELFF
>TRBV29-1|TRBJ1-1
CSALCWASRTGIRYTEAFF
>TRBV5-1|TRBJ2-7
CASSWFSKGGYEQYF
>TRBV7-9|-
CVGQSSSYEQYF
>TRBV4-1|TRBJ2-1
CASSQVLASGGLQHNEQFF
>TRBV19|TRBJ1-2
CASSIERTGDYGYTF
>TRBV29-1|TRBJ2-7
CSVPGTGSGEQYF
>TRBV9|TRBJ1-6
CASSVGLTGEEPLHF
>TRBV4-1|TRBJ2-7
CASSHTTSGGTFSYEQYF
>TRBV18|TRBJ1-1
CASSPAQNTEAFF
>TRBV18|TRBJ1-4
CASSPQATNEKLFF
>TRBV19|TRBJ2-1
CASSTTPEGNEQFF
>TRBV5-8|TRBJ2-3
CASSLNGGTDTQYF
>TRBV11-2|TRBJ1-4
CASSWDRTNEKLFF
>TRBV18|TRBJ1-1
CASSKQGEGTEAFF
>TRBV5-1|TRBJ2-4
CASSSVGSIGLNIQYF
>TRBV5-1|TRBJ1-1
CASSSHNRVNTEAFF
>TRBV19|TRBJ2-2
CASSIGSGGELFF
>TRBV5-5|TRBJ1-1
CASSLVGTPNTEAFF
>TRBV2|TRBJ2-7
CASWTGSYEQYF
>TRBV4-1|TRBJ1-5
CASSQDRAPGVQPQHF
>TRBV13|TRBJ2-7
CASSLGSYEQYF
>TRBV5-5|TRBJ2-7
CASSLSRVSYEQYF
>TRBV19|TRBJ1-5
CASSDQGYQPQHF
>TRBV6-1|TRBJ2-2
CASTNRQGTGELFF
>TRBV6-1|TRBJ2-5
CASRGSGGASETQYF
>TRBV28|TRBJ2-7
CASTTRDRSSYEQYF
>TRBV5-1|TRBJ1-1
CASSLMAGVNTEAFF
>TRBV5-1|TRBJ1-5
CASSPTTGGHNQPQHF
>TRBV4-1|TRBJ1-4
CASSPGQPREKLFF
>TRBV6-1|-
CASSPHSYEQYF
>TRBV18|TRBJ1-1
CASSPPQGNTEAFF
>TRBV6-6|TRBJ1-1
CASSTRDRGNTEAFF
>TRBV6-1|TRBJ1-4
CASSLRVNEKLFF
>TRBV28|TRBJ1-3
CASSLLQSGNTIYF
>TRBV5-1|TRBJ1-1
CASSPRQVTPNTEAFF
>TRBV9|TRBJ1-1
CASSVGAALNTEAFF
>TRBV7-3|TRBJ1-6
CASSRGNSNSPLHF
>TRBV4-1|TRBJ1-2
CASSLDRSNYGYTF
>TRBV7-9|TRBJ2-7
CASSALAGFYEQYF
>TRBV9|TRBJ1-4
CASSAKTGFDEKLFF